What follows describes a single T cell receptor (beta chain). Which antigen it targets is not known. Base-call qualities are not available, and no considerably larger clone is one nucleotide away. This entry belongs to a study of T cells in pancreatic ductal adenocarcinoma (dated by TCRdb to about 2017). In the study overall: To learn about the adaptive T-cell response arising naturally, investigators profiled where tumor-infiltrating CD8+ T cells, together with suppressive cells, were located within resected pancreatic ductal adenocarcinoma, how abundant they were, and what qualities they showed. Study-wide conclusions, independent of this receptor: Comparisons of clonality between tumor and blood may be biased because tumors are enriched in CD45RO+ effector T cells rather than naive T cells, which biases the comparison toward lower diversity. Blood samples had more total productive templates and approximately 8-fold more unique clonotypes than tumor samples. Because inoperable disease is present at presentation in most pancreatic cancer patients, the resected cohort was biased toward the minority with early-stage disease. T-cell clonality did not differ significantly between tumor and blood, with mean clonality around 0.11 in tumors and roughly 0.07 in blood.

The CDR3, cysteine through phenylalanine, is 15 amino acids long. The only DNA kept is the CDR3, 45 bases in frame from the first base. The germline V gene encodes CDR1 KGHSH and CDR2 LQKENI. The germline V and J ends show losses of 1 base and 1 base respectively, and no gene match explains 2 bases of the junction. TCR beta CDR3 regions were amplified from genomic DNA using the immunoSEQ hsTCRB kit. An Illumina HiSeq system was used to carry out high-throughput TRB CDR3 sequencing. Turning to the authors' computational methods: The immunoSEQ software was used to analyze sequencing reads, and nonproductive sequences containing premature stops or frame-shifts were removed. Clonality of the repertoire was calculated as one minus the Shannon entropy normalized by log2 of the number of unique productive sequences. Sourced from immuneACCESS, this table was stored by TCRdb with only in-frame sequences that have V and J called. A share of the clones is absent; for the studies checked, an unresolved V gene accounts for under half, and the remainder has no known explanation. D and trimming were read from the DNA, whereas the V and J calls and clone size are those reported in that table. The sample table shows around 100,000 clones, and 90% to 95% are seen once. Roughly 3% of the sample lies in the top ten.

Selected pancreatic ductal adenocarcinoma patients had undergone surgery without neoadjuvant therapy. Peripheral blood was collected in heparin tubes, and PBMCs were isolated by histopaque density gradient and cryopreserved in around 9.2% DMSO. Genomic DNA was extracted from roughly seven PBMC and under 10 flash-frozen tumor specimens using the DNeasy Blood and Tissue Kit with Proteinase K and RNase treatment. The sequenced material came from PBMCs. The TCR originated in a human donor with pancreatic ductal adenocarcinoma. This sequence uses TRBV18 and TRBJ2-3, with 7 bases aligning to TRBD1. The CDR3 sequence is CASSPLGQGTDTQYF. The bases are TGTGCCAGCTCACCACTCGGACAGGGCACAGATACGCAGTATTTT.